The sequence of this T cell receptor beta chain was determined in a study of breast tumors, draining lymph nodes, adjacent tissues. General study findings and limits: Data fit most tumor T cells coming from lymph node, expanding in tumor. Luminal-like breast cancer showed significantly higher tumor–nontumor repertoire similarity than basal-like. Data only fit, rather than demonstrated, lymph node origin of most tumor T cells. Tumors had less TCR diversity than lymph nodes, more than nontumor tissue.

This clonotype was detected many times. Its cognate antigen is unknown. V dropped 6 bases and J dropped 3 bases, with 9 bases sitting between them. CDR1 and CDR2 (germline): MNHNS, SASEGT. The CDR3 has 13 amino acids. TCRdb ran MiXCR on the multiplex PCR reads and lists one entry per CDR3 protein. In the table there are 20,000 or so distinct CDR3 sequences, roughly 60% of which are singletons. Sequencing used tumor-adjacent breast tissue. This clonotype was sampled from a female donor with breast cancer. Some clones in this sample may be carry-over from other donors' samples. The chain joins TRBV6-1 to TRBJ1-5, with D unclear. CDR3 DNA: TGTGCCAGCAGGCCAAGTTTCAATCAGCCCCAGCATTTT. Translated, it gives CASRPSFNQPQHF.